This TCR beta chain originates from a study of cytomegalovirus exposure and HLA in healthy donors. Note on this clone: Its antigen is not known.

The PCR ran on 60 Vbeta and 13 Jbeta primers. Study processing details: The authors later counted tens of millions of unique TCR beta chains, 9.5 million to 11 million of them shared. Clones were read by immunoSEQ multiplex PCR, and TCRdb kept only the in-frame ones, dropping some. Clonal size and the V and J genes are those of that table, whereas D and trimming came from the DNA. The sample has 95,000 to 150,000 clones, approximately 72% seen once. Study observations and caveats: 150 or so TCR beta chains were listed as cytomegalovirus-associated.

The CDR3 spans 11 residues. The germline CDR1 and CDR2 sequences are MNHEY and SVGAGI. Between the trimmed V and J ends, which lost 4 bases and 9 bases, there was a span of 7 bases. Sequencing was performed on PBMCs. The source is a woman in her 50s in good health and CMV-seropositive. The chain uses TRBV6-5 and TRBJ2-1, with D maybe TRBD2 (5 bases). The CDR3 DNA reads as TGTGCCAGCAGTTTCAGCGGTGAGCAGTTCTTC. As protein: CASSFSGEQFF.